These 29 T cell receptor beta chains share one sample of origin, sequenced in a study of spatial heterogeneity in lung cancer. TCRdb redid the calling of the 5' RACE reads with MiXCR, one entry per CDR3 protein. This table holds 60,000 to 85,000 distinct CDR3 sequences, roughly 9% found once. Time point denoted: blood at routine non-recurrence follow-up after resection. The sample here was PBMCs, taken at follow-up. Every receptor here comes from a female donor with early-stage non-small cell lung cancer.

The chain uses TRBV10-3 and TRBJ2-3; D call uncertain. This CDR3 region has 13 residues. The ends were cut back, 4 bases at V and 2 bases at J, with 7 bases in the middle. CDR1 is ENHRY, CDR2 SYGVKD, per germline. Written as DNA, the CDR3 is TGTGCCATCAGTGTTCAGGACACAGATACGCAGTATTTT. Translating it yields CAISVQDTDTQYF.

This clonotype was seen many times. The V and J genes are TRBV20-1 and TRBJ2-7; the D gene is possibly TRBD2 (6 bases). This CDR3 has 13 residues. Germline V gene sequence: CDR1 DFQATT, CDR2 SNEGSKA (reference sequence). V was shortened by 5 bases and J by 1 base, with 12 bases between the two germline ends. The CDR3 nucleotides are TGCAGTGCTGGGGACTTCCCTTCCTACGAGCAGTACTTC. As protein: CSAGDFPSYEQYF.

A remark on this clonotype: A much larger clone differs from this one at a single base, so this may be a read error. The chain recombines TRBV4-1 with TRBJ2-2, with 8 bases matching TRBD2. The CDR3 covers 19 residues. Unmatched junction bases numbered 15, after V lost 0 bases and J lost 6 bases. Germline loops: CDR1 MGHRA, CDR2 YSYEKL. CDR3 nucleotide sequence: TGCGCCAGCAGCCAAGAGATCGCAAGGGGGACTAGGATAGCCGGGGAGCTGTTTTTT. It is translated as CASSQEIARGTRIAGELFF.

The table lists this clonotype with many counts. The chain employs TRBV20-1 and TRBJ2-1; 8 bases match TRBD2. Germline lookup yields CDR1 DFQATT and CDR2 SNEGSKA (reference sequence). Trimming took 3 bases from V and 0 from J; bases not matched to a gene: 1. The CDR3 contains 14 residues. Here the CDR3 reads CSASLAGSYNEQFF. The DNA for the CDR3 is TGCAGTGCTAGTCTAGCGGGCTCCTACAATGAGCAGTTCTTC.

Ten or more counts support this clonotype. The chain employs TRBV7-3 and TRBJ2-2; 12 bases map to TRBD1. From germline, CDR1 is SGHTA and CDR2 FQGTGA. The CDR3 length is 15 residues. V trimming: 7 bases; J trimming: 6 bases; junction bases outside the gene matches: 6. In DNA, the CDR3 is TGTGCCAGCACTCCGGGACAGGGGGCGTCCGGGGAGCTGTTTTTT. This encodes CASTPGQGASGELFF.

The table lists this clonotype with many counts. V gene TRBV6-2 or TRBV6-3 combines with J gene TRBJ2-6; D is uncertain. The germline gives CDR1 MNHEY, CDR2 SVGEGT. This CDR3 is 17 amino acids long. V lost 6 bases and J 0 bases, leaving 15 bases between the germline ends. The CDR3 DNA reads as TGTGCCAGCAGCCGGCTCGGTGAGAGCTCTGGGGCCAACGTCCTGACTTTC. Protein product: CASSRLGESSGANVLTF.

V usage is TRBV12-3 or TRBV12-4 and J usage is TRBJ2-1; 10 bases map to TRBD2. The CDR3 spans 15 residues. V dropped 4 bases and J dropped 4; count of bases not matched to a gene: 4. CDR3 nucleotides: TGTGCCAGCAGTTCCTCTAGCGGGGGTTACAATGAGCAGTTCTTC. It yields the protein CASSSSSGGYNEQFF.

This clonotype was counted ten times or more. This chain links TRBV30 with TRBJ2-7; weak D call: TRBD1 (5 bases). The V gene's germline CDR1 is GTSNPN and CDR2 SVGIG (reference sequence). The CDR3 sequence is 10 residues long. The ends were cut back, 1 base at V and 7 bases at J, with 5 bases in the middle. CDR3 coding DNA: TGTGCCTGGAGTGGACAGGAGCAGTACTTC. It codes for CAWSGQEQYF.

This clonotype showed up just a few times. For the CDR3, the DNA is TGCAGTGCCCCCGGAGGGTTGAACACTGAAGCTTTCTTT. It encodes CSAPGGLNTEAFF. The chain recombines TRBV20-1 with TRBJ1-1; D unresolved. This CDR3 is built from 13 residues. The V and J ends lost 6 bases and 0 bases respectively, with 11 bases between them. Germline-derived CDR1 and CDR2 are DFQATT and SNEGSKA (reference sequence).

This clonotype has at least ten counts. This chain uses TRBV5-1 with TRBJ2-7; unclear D gene. The CDR3 is made up of 13 amino acids. V lost 7 bases to trimming and J lost 7 bases, with 18 bases between them. Germline CDR1 and CDR2: SGHRS and YFSETQ. CDR3 DNA: TGCGCCAGCCGAATGATAATGACTGGGGAGCAGTACTTC. Translating gives CASRMIMTGEQYF.

This clonotype was detected a few times. The genes are TRBV28 and TRBJ2-1; 8 bases map to TRBD2. This CDR3 region has 16 residues. Trimming cost V 6 bases and J 6 bases; bases outside gene matches: 13. Germline CDR1 is MDHEN and CDR2 is SYDVKM. The CDR3 here is CASRATDERGPNEQFF. As DNA, the CDR3 is TGTGCCAGCAGGGCCACTGATGAGCGGGGGCCCAATGAGCAGTTCTTC. Together with reference TRBV28 and TRBJ2-1, the CDR3 gives the full variable domain: DVKVTQSSRYLVKRTGEKVFLECVQDMDHENMFWYRQDPGLGLRLIYFSYDVKMKEKGDIPEGYSVSREKKERFSLILESASTNQTSMYLCASRATDERGPNEQFFGPGTRLTVL.

The rearrangement joins TRBV10-3 to TRBJ2-2; D is undetermined. V lost 4 bases, J lost 0 bases, and 6 bases lay in between. The CDR3 length is 14 residues. Germline-derived CDR1 and CDR2 are ENHRY and SYGVKD. The CDR3 region has the DNA TGTGCCATCAGTGGGTTATCGAACACCGGGGAGCTGTTTTTT. Protein product: CAISGLSNTGELFF.

This clonotype was detected ten times or more. V is TRBV2 and J is TRBJ2-7; D is uncertain. Germline CDR1 SNHLY, CDR2 FYNNEI. The germline V and J ends were trimmed by 1 base and 4 bases, with 2 bases remaining between them. The CDR3 consists of 11 residues. Here the CDR3 DNA reads TGTGCCAGCAGTGAAGTATACGAGCAGTACTTC. Its translation: CASSEVYEQYF.

This clonotype was observed many times. This rearrangement joins TRBV25-1 to TRBJ2-7, with TRBD2 matching over 7 bases. The V gene end was trimmed by 5 bases and the J gene end by 6 bases; junction bases not matched to a gene: 4. This CDR3 is built from 12 residues. Per the germline V gene, CDR1 is MGHDK and CDR2 is SYGVNS. CDR3 amino acids: CASSPGRAEQYF. The CDR3 nucleotides are TGTGCCAGCAGTCCAGGGAGGGCCGAGCAGTACTTC.

This clonotype came up many times. The rearrangement joins TRBV18 to TRBJ2-7; TRBD2 might be the D (5 bases). V lost 2 bases to trimming and J lost 3 bases, with 11 bases between them. The germline V gene encodes CDR1 KGHSH and CDR2 LQKENI. This CDR3 is 14 amino acids long. The CDR3 coding sequence is TGTGCCAGCTCACCAGGGAGCGCGAGCTACGAGCAGTACTTC. As protein: CASSPGSASYEQYF.

There are many counts of this clonotype. The chain is built from TRBV6-2 or TRBV6-3 and TRBJ2-3; D remains ambiguous. Trimming shortened V by 8 bases and J by 2 bases, and 14 bases separated the two germline ends. CDR1 and CDR2 (germline): MNHEY, SVGEGT. CDR3 size: 14 residues. CDR3 DNA sequence: TGTGCCAGCGGTCTAATAGGGAACACAGATACGCAGTATTTT. It specifies CASGLIGNTDTQYF.

As concerns this clonotype: An end of the junction does not agree with germline; a read error may underlie this. The CDR3 loop is CASSQLSTAGTF. The CDR3 DNA reads TGTGCCAGCAGCCAGCTTTCTACTGCCGGTACCTTC. The chain links TRBV5-5 to TRBJ2-1, with no clear D. The CDR3 consists of 12 residues. The germline V gene has CDR1 SGHKS and CDR2 YYEKEE (reference sequence).

In this sample, this clonotype turned up many times. The chain employs TRBV3-1 and TRBJ2-3; tentatively, D is TRBD2 (5 bases). Germline V gene data show CDR1 as LGHDT and CDR2 as YNNKEL (reference sequence). CDR3 length: 15 residues. The V end lost 5 bases, the J end lost 5 bases, and 17 bases lay between the germline ends. CDR3 sequence: CASSTDWDGKDTQYF. In DNA form, the CDR3 reads TGTGCCAGCAGCACGGACTGGGATGGGAAAGATACGCAGTATTTT.

This clonotype was seen repeatedly, ten times or more. This rearrangement joins TRBV20-1 to TRBJ2-3, with D possibly being TRBD1 (5 bases). V shed 4 bases and J shed 5 bases, with 7 bases lying between them. Per germline, CDR1 DFQATT and CDR2 SNEGSKA (reference sequence). The CDR3 spans 11 residues. DNA for the CDR3: TGCAGTGCTACTAGGGGAGATACGCAGTATTTT. Its protein product is CSATRGDTQYF.

Note on this clonotype: A much larger clone differs from this one at a single base, so this may be a read error. The chain combines TRBV2 with TRBJ1-1, with D tentatively TRBD1 (6 bases). Germline loops: CDR1 SNHLY, CDR2 FYNNEI. The CDR3 totals 12 residues. In DNA, the CDR3 is TGTACCAGCAGTAGACAGGAATCTGAAGCTTTCTTT. Translation: CTSSRQESEAFF.

This clonotype was seen at least ten times. This chain uses TRBV24-1 with TRBJ2-1, with TRBD1 identical over 11 bases. Germline CDR1 reads KGHDR; CDR2 reads SFDVKD. The junction had 9 bases not matched to a gene; V was cut back by 12 bases and J by 15 bases. The CDR3 sequence is 11 residues long. The CDR3 DNA follows: TGTGCCCCGCCAGGACAGGGGGCTCCGTTCTTC. Amino acids: CAPPGQGAPFF.

In its sample, this clonotype was seen many times. The chain is built from TRBV5-4 and TRBJ2-7; a possible D gene is TRBD1 (6 bases). Germline lookup yields CDR1 SGHNT and CDR2 YYREEE (reference sequence). V gave up 0 bases and J gave up 3 bases, with 10 bases separating them. The CDR3 is 14 amino acids. DNA for the CDR3: TGTGCCAGCAGCTTGGAGCAGGGGAGCTACGAGCAGTACTTC. Translating it yields CASSLEQGSYEQYF.

The rearrangement joins TRBV29-1 to TRBJ2-3; D may match TRBD1 or TRBD2 (5 bases each). The V end was cut by 6 bases, the J end by 10 bases, with 17 bases between. The CDR3 consists of 12 residues. Germline CDR1 reads SQVTM; CDR2 reads ANQGSEA. The DNA for the CDR3 is TGCAGCGTCCCCGGACTGGGGCTGGCGCAGTATTTT. Translated, it gives CSVPGLGLAQYF.

This clonotype was observed many times. The chain has TRBV21-1 and TRBJ1-2; the D call of TRBD1 is as the table states it, not checked on the DNA. TRBV21-1 is a pseudogene segment. The CDR3 is made up of 12 amino acids. The CDR3 bases are TGTGCCCGCCCCTGGGACCGCACGGGCTACACCTTC. It is translated as CARPWDRTGYTF.

This clonotype occurred many times. This rearrangement joins TRBV12-3 or TRBV12-4 to TRBJ2-5, with D uncertain. The V end lost 8 bases, the J end lost 5 bases, and 15 bases lay between the germline ends. The CDR3 is 13 residues long. The CDR3 loop is CASLSGSVETQYF. CDR3 sequence (DNA): TGTGCCAGCCTTTCCGGATCGGTGGAGACCCAGTACTTC.

The gene calls are TRBV12-3 or TRBV12-4 and TRBJ1-1; possibly TRBD1 for D (5 bases). V lost 9 bases to trimming and J lost 7 bases, with 30 bases between them. The CDR3 runs 17 residues. CDR3 loop: CASSPTVTTQPGGEAFF. CDR3 in DNA: TGTGCCAGTTCCCCGACCGTGACGACTCAGCCCGGGGGTGAAGCTTTCTTT.

The J gene is TRBJ1-4, the V gene TRBV9; the D is unclear. V dropped 2 bases and J dropped 13 bases, with 15 bases sitting between them. CDR3 length equals 13 residues. The germline CDR1 and CDR2 sequences are SGDLS and YYNGEE. The CDR3 DNA follows: TGTGCCAGCAGCGTCACCGACGGAGGAGGACTGTTTTTT. Translating gives CASSVTDGGGLFF.

In this sample, this clonotype turned up many times. The chain uses TRBV6-5 and TRBJ2-3, with 8 bases that match TRBD1. The germline V gene encodes CDR1 MNHEY and CDR2 SVGAGI. Trimming cost V 3 bases and J 3 bases; bases outside gene matches: 5. The CDR3 totals 15 residues. The CDR3 DNA reads as TGTGCCAGCAGTTATGGGGGGACAGGTACAGATACGCAGTATTTT. Its translation is CASSYGGTGTDTQYF.

In this sample, this clonotype turned up many times. V and J are TRBV18 and TRBJ2-6; D is possibly TRBD1 (6 bases). The V gene lost 5 bases and the J gene lost 0 bases, with 11 bases spanning the gap. The CDR3 loop spans 16 amino acids. CDR1 and CDR2 from the germline V gene are KGHSH and LQKENI. The CDR3 sequence: CASSRQGTSGANVLTF. Here the CDR3 DNA reads TGTGCCAGCTCAAGGCAGGGGACCTCTGGGGCCAACGTCCTGACTTTC.